The 21 T cell receptor beta chains presented below share a single source sample, sequenced in a study of PD-1 blockade in mismatch repair-deficient tumors. This table comes from immunoSEQ multiplex PCR, and its TCRdb copy is limited to in-frame clones, with some not included. This table holds 130,000 or so clones, around 87% found once. The specimen comprised peripheral blood, sampled 44 weeks after starting pembrolizumab. Every receptor here comes from an adult with mismatch repair-deficient cancer.

The chain is built from TRBV18 and TRBJ1-4; 7 nucleotides align to TRBD1. Germline loops: CDR1 KGHSH, CDR2 LQKENI. The CDR3 covers 15 residues. J gave up 8 bases and V 5 bases, and 11 bases lay outside the gene matches. The CDR3: CASSARTGGAEKLFF. The CDR3 DNA reads as TGTGCCAGCTCAGCGCGGACAGGAGGGGCAGAAAAACTGTTTTTT.

This chain joins TRBV10-3 and TRBJ2-7; possible D gene TRBD1, 6 bases. CDR3 length: 12 residues. Germline loops: CDR1 ENHRY, CDR2 SYGVKD. V was clipped by 2 bases and J by 6 bases, with 8 bases between them. The CDR3 reads CAISETRGEQYF. Written as DNA, the CDR3 is TGTGCCATCAGTGAGACCAGGGGCGAGCAGTACTTC.

Ten or more counts support this clone. The chain is built from TRBV19 and TRBJ2-2; D is unclear. CDR3 length: 14 residues. V gave up 6 bases and J gave up 3 bases, with 11 bases separating them. Per the germline V gene, CDR1 is LNHDA and CDR2 is SQIVND (reference sequence). The CDR3 region is CASRPPSDTGELFF. DNA for the CDR3: TGTGCCAGTAGACCGCCGAGTGACACCGGGGAGCTGTTTTTT.

This chain links TRBV15 with TRBJ2-1; the D gene could be TRBD1 or TRBD2 (6 bases each). Deletions cut 0 bases from V and 10 bases from J, with 13 bases between. This CDR3 has 14 amino acids. CDR1 is LNHNV, CDR2 YYDKDF, per germline (reference sequence). CDR3 bases: TGTGCCACCAGCAGAGATAGGGGGGTGAGGGAGCAGTTCTTC. It specifies CATSRDRGVREQFF.

This chain links TRBV5-1 with TRBJ2-7; TRBD2 matches 9 bases. The CDR3 runs to 14 residues. Germline loops: CDR1 SGHRS, CDR2 YFSETQ. Losses at the gene ends were 4 bases for V and 3 bases for J; bases not matched to a gene: 5. CDR3 sequence reads: CASSPSGRNYEQYF. The CDR3 coding sequence is TGCGCCAGCAGCCCCAGCGGGAGGAACTACGAGCAGTACTTC.

The V and J genes are TRBV7-9 and TRBJ2-5, with D unclear. Trimming removed 3 bases from V and 2 bases from J, with 7 bases in between. There are 13 residues in the CDR3. Germline V gene data show CDR1 as SEHNR and CDR2 as FQNEAQ (reference sequence). CDR3 residues: CASSFAKQETQYF. The CDR3 DNA sequence: TGTGCCAGCAGCTTCGCCAAACAAGAGACCCAGTACTTC.

V usage is TRBV5-1 and J usage is TRBJ2-2; D may be TRBD2 (5 bases). This CDR3 contains 19 residues. CDR1 is SGHRS and CDR2 is YFSETQ in the germline V gene. The V end lost 1 base, the J end lost 7 bases, and 26 bases lay between the germline ends. Here the CDR3 reads CASSLIHMGAPGTSGELFF. The CDR3 nucleotides are TGCGCCAGCAGCTTGATCCATATGGGCGCACCGGGAACGAGCGGGGAGCTGTTTTTT.

The chain recombines TRBV6-5 with TRBJ2-7; tentative D call: TRBD1 (5 bases). The V gene lost 6 bases and the J gene lost 1 base, with 10 bases spanning the gap. CDR3 length: 13 residues. The V gene's germline CDR1 is MNHEY and CDR2 SVGAGI. CDR3 protein: CASRTSGSYEQYF. The DNA of the CDR3 is TGTGCCAGCAGGACCTCAGGGTCCTACGAGCAGTACTTC.

This clone has just one count. The CDR3: CASSLVWGVAAFTDTQYF. The DNA for the CDR3 is TGTGCCAGCAGCTTAGTCTGGGGGGTAGCGGCGTTCACAGATACGCAGTATTTT. V gene TRBV7-8 combines with J gene TRBJ2-3; a weak D match, TRBD2 (6 bases). This CDR3 has 18 amino acids. The germline gives CDR1 SGHVS, CDR2 FQNEAQ. Trimming took 1 base from V and 2 from J, leaving 19 bases between them.

This clone was counted once. This chain uses TRBV6-1 with TRBJ2-4; the D gene is possibly TRBD1 (7 bases). V lost 4 bases and J 0 bases, leaving 13 bases between the germline ends. Looked up from germline, CDR1 is MNHNS and CDR2 is SASEGT. This CDR3 is built from 16 residues. The CDR3 spells CASSAHRGLAKNIQYF. CDR3 coding DNA: TGTGCCAGCAGTGCCCACAGGGGACTAGCCAAAAACATTCAGTACTTC.

This clone occurred once. The chain couples TRBV6-5 to TRBJ2-3; 10 positions match TRBD1. CDR3 length: 14 residues. The V and J ends lost 6 bases and 4 bases, in that order; junction bases with no gene match: 4. The V gene's germline CDR1 is MNHEY and CDR2 SVGAGI. CDR3 DNA: TGTGCCAGCAGCCGGGACAGGGGATCAGATACGCAGTATTTT. It yields the protein CASSRDRGSDTQYF.

The chain combines TRBV4-1 with TRBJ2-7, with 9 bases lining up with TRBD1. V was pared by 2 bases and J by 3 bases, with 5 bases of the junction left unmatched. CDR3 length: 15 residues. Germline CDR1 is MGHRA and CDR2 is YSYEKL. The CDR3 reads CASSQIGTGNYEQYF. The CDR3 nucleotides are TGCGCCAGCAGCCAAATAGGGACAGGGAACTACGAGCAGTACTTC.

The CDR3 sequence: CASSRDRGRNEQFF. The CDR3 region has the DNA TGTGCCAGCAGCCGGGACAGGGGGCGCAATGAGCAGTTCTTC. The chain recombines TRBV11-2 with TRBJ2-1, with 12 bases fitting TRBD1. Germline loops: CDR1 SGHAT, CDR2 FQNNGV. CDR3 length equals 14 residues. Losses at the gene ends were 5 bases for V and 6 bases for J; bases not matched to a gene: 2.

The CDR3 protein is CASSQAGLASYNEQFF. The DNA of the CDR3 is TGCGCCAGCAGCCAAGCGGGACTAGCGTCTTACAATGAGCAGTTCTTC. V is TRBV4-1 and J is TRBJ2-1, with 10 bases aligning to TRBD2. V trimming: 1 base; J trimming: 4 bases; junction bases outside the gene matches: 4. CDR3 length: 16 amino acids. Germline-derived CDR1 and CDR2 are MGHRA and YSYEKL.

The V gene is TRBV6-1, the J gene TRBJ1-4, with D possibly matching TRBD1 (6 bases). CDR1 is MNHNS, CDR2 SASEGT, per germline. The V end was cut by 6 bases, the J end by 11 bases, with 22 bases between. The CDR3 loop spans 15 amino acids. The CDR3 is CASRGRWDTDLKLFF. CDR3 DNA: TGTGCCAGCAGAGGGAGGTGGGACACCGACTTGAAACTGTTTTTT.

This chain connects TRBV6-5 to TRBJ2-2; unclear D gene. The V end lost 6 bases, the J end lost 0 bases, and 8 bases lay between the germline ends. Germline V gene data show CDR1 as MNHEY and CDR2 as SVGAGI. The CDR3 length is 14 residues. The CDR3 DNA reads as TGTGCCAGCAGGGCAGGAACGAACACCGGGGAGCTGTTTTTT. Protein: CASRAGTNTGELFF.

The chain's CDR3 is CISSGQRQETQYF. The DNA of the CDR3 is TGCATCTCATCGGGGCAGCGCCAAGAGACCCAGTACTTC. The rearrangement uses TRBV29-1 and TRBJ2-5; TRBD1 or TRBD2 may be the D gene (5 bases each). CDR1 is SQVTM, CDR2 ANQGSEA, per germline. This CDR3 spans 13 amino acids.

The chain employs TRBV6-5 and TRBJ2-3; possibly TRBD2 for D (5 bases). Trimming pared 5 bases from V and 0 bases from J, leaving 6 bases between. This CDR3 is 13 amino acids long. From germline, CDR1 is MNHEY and CDR2 SVGAGI. In DNA, the CDR3 is TGTGCCAGCAGTGAGCGGAGCACAGATACGCAGTATTTT. As protein: CASSERSTDTQYF.

The V gene is TRBV5-6, the J gene TRBJ2-7, with D unclear. The CDR3 sequence is 14 residues long. Germline V lookup: CDR1 SGHDT, CDR2 YYEEEE. V dropped 0 bases and J dropped 3 bases, with 10 bases sitting between them. CDR3 region: CASSLGAIFYEQYF. The CDR3 DNA is TGTGCCAGCAGCTTGGGGGCTATTTTCTACGAGCAGTACTTC.

This chain connects TRBV5-5 to TRBJ2-7, with D possibly called TRBD1 or TRBD2 (5 bases each). Germline-derived CDR1 and CDR2 are SGHKS and YYEKEE (reference sequence). V dropped 1 base and J dropped 1 base, with 12 bases sitting between them. CDR3 length: 15 residues. DNA for the CDR3: TGTGCCAGCAGCTTGTTCTCGGGACGGTCCTACGAGCAGTACTTC. It yields the protein CASSLFSGRSYEQYF.

CDR3 nucleotides: TGCGCCAGCAGCTTGGCGGGTTGGGCTCGAACCTACGAGCAGTACTTC. Its protein is CASSLAGWARTYEQYF. This chain connects TRBV5-1 to TRBJ2-7; D remains unclear. CDR3 length: 16 amino acids. Germline V lookup: CDR1 SGHRS, CDR2 YFSETQ. V was shortened by 0 bases and J by 2 bases, with 15 bases between the two germline ends.